This TCR beta chain stems from a study of blood T cell repertoires in COVID-19. Looking at the study overall: Acute and convalescent COVID-19 samples came from the United States, Italy and Spain. Sources were T cells, B-cell-depleted T cells, or PBMCs; the material itself was cDNA or gDNA.

Only in-frame clones appear in the TCRdb table, and some are missing; sequencing was by immunoSEQ multiplex PCR. This table has roughly 250,000 clones, roughly 86% appearing once. Individuals drawn from some 25 US areas were roughly 18 to 100 years old. Cohort allocation depended upon clinical history that participants reported. The V end lost 5 bases, the J end lost 6 bases, and 16 bases lay between the germline ends. This CDR3 region has 14 residues. The germline CDR1 and CDR2 sequences are SGHAT and FQNNGV. Sequenced material: PBMCs or T cells enriched from blood (not recorded which). This receptor was taken from a woman in her thirties with acute COVID-19. V gene TRBV11-2 combines with J gene TRBJ2-5, with TRBD2 as a possible D gene (6 bases). CDR3 sequence: CASSLRDSRKTQYF. The CDR3 DNA reads as TGTGCCAGCAGCCTCCGGGACTCGAGGAAGACCCAGTACTTC.